The 11 T cell receptor beta chains below were found in one sample sequenced in a study of blood T cell repertoires in COVID-19. Some clones are missing from TCRdb's copy, which holds only in-frame ones; the method was immunoSEQ multiplex PCR. Of 200,000 to 250,000 clones listed, around 82% were seen once; the top ten hold 9.5% to 15%. Sequencing was performed on peripheral blood. The origin of the receptors is a human donor in a cohort sampled during active COVID-19.

CDR3: CAISESYSGANVLTF. The CDR3 bases are TGTGCCATCAGTGAGTCGTATTCTGGGGCCAACGTCCTGACTTTC. The rearrangement links TRBV10-3 to TRBJ2-6, with no clear D. Trimming shortened V by 0 bases and J by 1 base, and 4 bases separated the two germline ends. The V gene's germline CDR1 is ENHRY and CDR2 SYGVKD. The CDR3 length is 15 residues.

The chain is built from TRBV5-4 and TRBJ1-4; TRBD1 is a possible D gene (5 bases). CDR3 length: 18 amino acids. The V end lost 3 bases, the J end lost 2 bases, and 20 bases lay between the germline ends. Germline loops: CDR1 SGHNT, CDR2 YYREEE (reference sequence). The CDR3 reads CASSSGSSDSATNEKLFF. The CDR3 nucleotides are TGTGCCAGCAGCTCCGGATCCTCAGACAGTGCCACTAATGAAAAACTGTTTTTT.

The rearrangement uses TRBV3-1 (or the pseudogene TRBV3-2) and TRBJ2-1; a possible D gene is TRBD2 (5 bases). CDR1 is LGHDT and CDR2 is YNNKEL in the germline V gene (reference sequence). The CDR3 has 14 amino acids. V was pared by 1 base and J by 6 bases, with 10 bases between. The CDR3 nucleotides are TGTGCCAGCAGCCAAGTGGTTAGCGCCAATGAGCAGTTCTTC. Translating it yields CASSQVVSANEQFF.

The chain is built from TRBV19 and TRBJ1-2, with 11 bases matching TRBD1. V dropped 8 bases and J dropped 2; count of bases not matched to a gene: 4. CDR3 length: 14 amino acids. Germline loops: CDR1 LNHDA, CDR2 SQIVND (reference sequence). The CDR3 sequence is CASQDRGHNYGYTF. CDR3 in DNA: TGTGCCAGTCAGGACAGGGGGCACAACTATGGCTACACCTTC.

The V gene is TRBV5-4, the J gene TRBJ2-3, with TRBD1 as a possible D gene (6 bases). V lost 4 bases and J 0 bases, leaving 9 bases between the germline ends. CDR3 size: 14 residues. The germline CDR1 and CDR2 sequences are SGHNT and YYREEE (reference sequence). CDR3 DNA sequence: TGTGCCAGCAGCGGGACATTCAGCACAGATACGCAGTATTTT. Residues: CASSGTFSTDTQYF.

The chain employs TRBV6-5 and TRBJ2-2; D possibly corresponds to TRBD1 (5 bases). V lost 10 bases and J 2 bases, leaving 11 bases between the germline ends. Germline CDR1 reads MNHEY; CDR2 reads SVGAGI. The CDR3 consists of 13 residues. CDR3 region: CATHQGNTGELFF. The CDR3 DNA follows: TGTGCCACCCACCAGGGAAACACCGGGGAGCTGTTTTTT.

The chain is built from TRBV29-1 and TRBJ2-2; D may be TRBD1 (7 bases). Germline values: CDR1 SQVTM, CDR2 ANQGSEA. The CDR3 has 13 residues. Trimming removed 6 bases at V and 4 bases at J, with 12 bases between. The CDR3 DNA is TGCAGCGTAAACAGGGGAGGCACCGGGGAGCTGTTTTTT. This sequence encodes CSVNRGGTGELFF.

This chain joins TRBV27 and TRBJ1-6, with TRBD1 matching over 7 bases. The junction had 4 bases not matched to a gene; V was cut back by 3 bases and J by 2 bases. Germline CDR1 is MNHEY and CDR2 is SMNVEV (reference sequence). This CDR3 comprises 16 residues. The DNA of the CDR3 is TGTGCCAGCAGTTTCCAGGGGGAACCCTATAATTCACCCCTCCACTTT. Residues: CASSFQGEPYNSPLHF.

The count of this clone is one. This rearrangement joins TRBV28 to TRBJ2-1; D is ambiguous. This CDR3 is built from 11 residues. Trimming left V 3 bases short and J 7 bases short, with 4 bases between. Germline CDR1 is MDHEN and CDR2 is SYDVKM. CDR3 nucleotides: TGTGCCAGCAGTTTGAGGAATGAGCAGTTCTTC. This sequence encodes CASSLRNEQFF. The whole variable domain, remainder taken from reference TRBV28 and TRBJ2-1, is DVKVTQSSRYLVKRTGEKVFLECVQDMDHENMFWYRQDPGLGLRLIYFSYDVKMKEKGDIPEGYSVSREKKERFSLILESASTNQTSMYLCASSLRNEQFFGPGTRLTVL.

This clone was seen a handful of times. The chain links TRBV10-3 to TRBJ2-7, with 10 nucleotides matching TRBD2. The germline V gene has CDR1 ENHRY and CDR2 SYGVKD. The CDR3 consists of 13 residues. After removal of 10 bases from V and 3 bases from J, the junction contained 6 bases not matched to a gene. The CDR3 loop reads CATSGTSVYEQYF. CDR3 sequence (DNA): TGTGCCACCTCCGGGACTAGCGTCTACGAGCAGTACTTC.

A single count supports this clone. The rearrangement joins TRBV7-8 to TRBJ2-5; D gene unclear. The V gene lost 5 bases and the J gene lost 2 bases, with 9 bases spanning the gap. This CDR3 is 13 amino acids long. Germline V gene data show CDR1 as SGHVS and CDR2 as FQNEAQ. The CDR3 DNA reads TGTGCCAGCAGCCCCCTACGGCAAGAGACCCAGTACTTC. This codes for CASSPLRQETQYF.